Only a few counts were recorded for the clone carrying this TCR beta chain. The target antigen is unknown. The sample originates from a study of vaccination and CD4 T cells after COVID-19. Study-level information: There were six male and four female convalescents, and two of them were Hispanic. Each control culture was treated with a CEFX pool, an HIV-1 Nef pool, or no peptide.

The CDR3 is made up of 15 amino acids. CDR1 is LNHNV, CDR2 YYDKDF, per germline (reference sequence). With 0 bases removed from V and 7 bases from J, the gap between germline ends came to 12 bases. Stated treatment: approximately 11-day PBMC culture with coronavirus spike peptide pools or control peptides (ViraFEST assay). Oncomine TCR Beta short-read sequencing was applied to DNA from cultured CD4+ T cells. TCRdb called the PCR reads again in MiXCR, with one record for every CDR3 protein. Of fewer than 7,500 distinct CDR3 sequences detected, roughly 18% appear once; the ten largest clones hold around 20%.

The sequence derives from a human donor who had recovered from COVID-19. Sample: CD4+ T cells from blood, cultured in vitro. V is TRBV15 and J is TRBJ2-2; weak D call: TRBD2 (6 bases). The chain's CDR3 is CATSRDGGEGGELFF. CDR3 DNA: TGTGCCACCAGCAGAGATGGAGGGGAAGGCGGGGAGCTGTTTTTT. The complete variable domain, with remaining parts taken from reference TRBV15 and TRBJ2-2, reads DAMVIQNPRYQVTQFGKPVTLSCSQTLNHNVMYWYQQKSSQAPKLLFHYYDKDFNNEADTPDNFQSRRPNTSFCFLDIRSPGLGDTAMYLCATSRDGGEGGELFFGEGSRLTVL.